Detailed here is one T cell receptor beta chain. The table lists this clone with a few counts. The antigen it binds to is not known. Per-base quality was not reported, and no clone a single base away is much larger than it. The High Capacity cDNA Reverse Transcription Kit was used to reverse transcribe all of the isolated RNA, meaning that expressed TCRB transcripts were what got sequenced. Deep immunoSEQ sequencing was applied to naive, central memory and regulatory T cell samples, giving an average of about 3.57 million total reads per sample. After sorted cells were lysed in RLT buffer, RNA was extracted with DNase-treated RNeasy Micro or Mini kits, with the choice depending on cell number. To prevent cross-contamination, each cell subset was processed individually, whereas patient and healthy donor samples were processed jointly. TCRB sequences were amplified from cDNA with the immunoSEQ multiplex PCR, producing 87-bp fragments spanning the CDR3 region. Sequencing of the amplicons was done on the Illumina HiSeq platform. On the study's bioinformatics: PCR bias was computationally corrected using synthetic template baselines, reads within Hamming distance 2 were collapsed, and singletons that could not be merged were discarded. Reads were aligned to IMGT to assign V, D and J genes, CDR3 length, and insertions or deletions at six rearrangement sites. Within each subset, clonotype counts were normalized to sorted cell number, after which true diversity and Gini coefficients were computed with the tcR R package. The overlap coefficient, calculated on TCRB nucleotide sequences, was used to quantify repertoire sharing. The immuneACCESS repertoire file appears here via TCRdb, limited to in-frame rearrangements. These files lack a portion of the clones; in checked studies, under half of the deficit traces to unresolved V genes, and the cause of the others is not known. The DNA gave D and trimming, while V, J and clone size come from that table. The sample contains more than 150,000 clones, 13% of them found a single time. The ten top clones hold roughly 0.6% of the sample.

The cysteine opens and the phenylalanine closes a CDR3 of 15 amino acids. CDR3 DNA only is kept here, 45 bases in frame from base 1. The germline V gene sets CDR1 to SGHRS and CDR2 to YFSETQ. V has 3 bases trimmed and J has 1 base trimmed; junction bases matching no gene number 5. Each donor gave one peripheral blood draw, averaging around 0.11 L, which was collected into heparinised tubes. Naive, central memory, regulatory and stem cell-like memory CD4+ T cells were sorted on a BD FACSAria II using a panel including CD45RO, CCR7, CD25, CD127, CD95 and CD27. Every sorted population had a purity above 98%. PBMCs were separated immediately by Lymphoprep density gradient centrifugation and were stained directly, without being cultured. So that batch effects would be minimized, each experiment stained and sorted samples in pairs, pairing one healthy donor with one patient. This entry is derived from a study of beta chain features in type 1 diabetes (dated 2018 in TCRdb). About the full investigation: No differences in mean age, gender distribution, total cell number or subset yield were found between patients and healthy donors. In the study, recently diagnosed type 1 diabetes patients and matched healthy donors were compared on the TCRB repertoires of their sorted circulating CD4+ T cell subsets. Regulatory and stem cell-like memory subsets were obtained from only 8 patients and roughly eight healthy donors, while naive and central memory subsets were obtained from all 28 donors. A total of 85 million to 140 million sorted cells were examined across all samples, and a strong correlation was observed between cell number per subset and RNA yield. Study-wide findings and limitations: Sequencing cDNA rather than genomic DNA could over-represent highly expressing activated cells, although activation and CD3 levels did not differ between groups. PCR might favor shorter templates, but patient and control samples were amplified and corrected together, so any skew would affect both groups equally. The naive, central memory and regulatory TCRB repertoires appeared to resemble one another more closely among patients than among healthy donors. Type 1 diabetes patients showed a moderate but significant shortening of TCRB CDR3 length in all four CD4+ subsets. At VDJ recombination sites, patients with type 1 diabetes made fewer insertions and deleted more nucleotides, a pattern implying thymic rearrangement abnormalities. Because the HLA sub-analyses included only small numbers of individuals, any influence of HLA type on TCRB rearrangement was left unresolved.

In this chain, TRBV5-1 is recombined with TRBJ1-1, and 8 junctional nucleotides match TRBD1. Sequencing was done on a sample of central memory CD4+ T cells from blood. This TCR was sampled from a woman aged 18-29 years in good health. The DNA sequence is TGCGCCAGCAGCTCCCAGACAGGGGCGAACACTGAAGCTTTCTTT. It codes for CASSSQTGANTEAFF.